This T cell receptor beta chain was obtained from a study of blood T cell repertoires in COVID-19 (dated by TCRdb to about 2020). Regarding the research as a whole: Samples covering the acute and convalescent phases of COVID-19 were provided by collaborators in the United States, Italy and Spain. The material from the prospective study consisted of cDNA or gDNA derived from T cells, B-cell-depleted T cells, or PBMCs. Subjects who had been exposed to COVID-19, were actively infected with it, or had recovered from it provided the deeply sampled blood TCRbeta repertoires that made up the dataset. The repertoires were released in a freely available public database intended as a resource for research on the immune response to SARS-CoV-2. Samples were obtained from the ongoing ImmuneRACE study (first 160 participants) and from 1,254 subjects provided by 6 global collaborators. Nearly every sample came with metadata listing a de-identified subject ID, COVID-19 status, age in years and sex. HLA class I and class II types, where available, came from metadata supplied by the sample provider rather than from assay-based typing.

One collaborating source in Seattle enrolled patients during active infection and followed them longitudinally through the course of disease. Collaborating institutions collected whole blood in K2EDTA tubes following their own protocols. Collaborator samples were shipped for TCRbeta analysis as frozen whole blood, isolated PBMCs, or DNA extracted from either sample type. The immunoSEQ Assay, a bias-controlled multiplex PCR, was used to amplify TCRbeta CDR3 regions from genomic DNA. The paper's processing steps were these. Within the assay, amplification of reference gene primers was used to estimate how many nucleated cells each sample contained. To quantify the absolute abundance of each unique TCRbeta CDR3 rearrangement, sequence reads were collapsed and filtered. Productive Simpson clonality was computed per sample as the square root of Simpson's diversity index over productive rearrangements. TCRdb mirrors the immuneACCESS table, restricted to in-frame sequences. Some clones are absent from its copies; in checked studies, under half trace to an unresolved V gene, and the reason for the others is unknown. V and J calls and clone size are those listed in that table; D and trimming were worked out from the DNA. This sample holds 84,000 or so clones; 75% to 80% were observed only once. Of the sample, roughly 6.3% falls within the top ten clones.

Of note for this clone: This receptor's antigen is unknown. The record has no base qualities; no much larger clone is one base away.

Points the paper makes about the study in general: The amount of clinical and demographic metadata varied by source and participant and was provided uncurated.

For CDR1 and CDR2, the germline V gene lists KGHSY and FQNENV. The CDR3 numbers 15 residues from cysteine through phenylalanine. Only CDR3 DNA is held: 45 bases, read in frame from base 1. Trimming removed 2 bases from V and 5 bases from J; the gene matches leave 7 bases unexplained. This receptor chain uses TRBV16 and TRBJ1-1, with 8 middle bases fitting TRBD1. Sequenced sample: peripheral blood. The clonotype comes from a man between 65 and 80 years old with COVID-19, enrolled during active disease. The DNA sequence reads TGTGCCAGCAGCCAAGCCCGGACAGGGAGTACTGAAGCTTTCTTT. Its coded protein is CASSQARTGSTEAFF.